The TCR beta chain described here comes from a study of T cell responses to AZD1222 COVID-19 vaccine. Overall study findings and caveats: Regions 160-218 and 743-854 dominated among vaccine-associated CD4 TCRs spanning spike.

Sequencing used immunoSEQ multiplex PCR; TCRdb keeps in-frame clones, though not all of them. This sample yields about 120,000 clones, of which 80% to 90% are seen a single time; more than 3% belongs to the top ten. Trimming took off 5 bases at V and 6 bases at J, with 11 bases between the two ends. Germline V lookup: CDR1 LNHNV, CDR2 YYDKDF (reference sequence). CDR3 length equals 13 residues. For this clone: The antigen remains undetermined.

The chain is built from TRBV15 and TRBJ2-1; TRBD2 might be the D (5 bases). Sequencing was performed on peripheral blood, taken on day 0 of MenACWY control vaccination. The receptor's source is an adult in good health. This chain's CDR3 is CATSLLVSNEQFF. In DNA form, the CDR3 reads TGTGCCACCAGCCTACTAGTTTCCAATGAGCAGTTCTTC.